The entry below describes one TCR beta chain. Its antigen is still unknown. Constant-segment primers served in 5'RACE that generated TCR alpha and TCR beta cDNA libraries bearing sample barcodes and UMIs. TCRdb passed the 5' RACE reads through MiXCR, listing each CDR3 protein once. This table has some 250,000 distinct CDR3 sequences, under 20% appearing once. The CDR3 loop spans 11 amino acids. V was pared by 6 bases and J by 3 bases, with 6 bases between. Looked up from germline, CDR1 is SQVTM and CDR2 is ANQGSEA. The sample originates from a study of T-cell memory formation after mild COVID-19. About the study: The two donors had largely donor-specific TCR clusters. Study outcomes and limitations: The authors did not confirm SARS-CoV-2 specificity of second-wave clones peaking day 37. The CD4+ clones that contracted clustered mainly within CM and EM, and the CD8+ clones concentrated in EMRA.

This TCR was sampled from a man aged 18 to 29 who had mild COVID-19 (a few samples of this study predate the infection). Cell type and time point are not known. This chain connects TRBV29-1 to TRBJ1-5; no clear D gene. Sequencing was performed on PBMCs or a T cell subset sorted from them (not recorded which). CDR3 DNA: TGCAGCGTCGGGAACAATCAGCCCCAGCATTTT. This codes for CSVGNNQPQHF.